This is a list of T cell receptor beta chains from one sample in a study of beta chain features in type 1 diabetes. Profiled with immunoSEQ multiplex PCR; TCRdb holds only in-frame clones, not every one. The sample shows around 600,000 clones, about an eighth of them seen only once. The sequencing sample was made of naive CD4+ T cells from blood. These receptors all come from a man younger than 40 with type 1 diabetes. CDR3s include the opening cysteine and the closing phenylalanine or tryptophan.

V: TRBV6-1
CDR3: CASSERDSQEAFF

V: TRBV4-3
CDR3: CASSQAGLQGVGEQFF

V: TRBV4-3
CDR3: CASSQAPVPSGANVLTF

V: TRBV20-1
CDR3: CSVGGETQYF

V: TRBV9
CDR3: CASSVAPQLDKNIQYF

V: TRBV7-9
CDR3: CASSPPASYEQYF

V: TRBV4-3
CDR3: CASSQEVGRSSGNTIYF

V: TRBV6-5
CDR3: CASGGVTGGEETQYF

V: TRBV30
CDR3: CAGTGNREIYGYTF

V: TRBV2
CDR3: CASRLDRNTGELFF

V: TRBV10-3
CDR3: CAISERPTQTQYF

V: TRBV28
CDR3: CASSFRNGYTF

V: TRBV11-2
CDR3: CASSFGDSYEQYF

V: TRBV30
CDR3: CASPGPVEKLETATNEKLFF

V: TRBV5-6
CDR3: CASSVGPYPGNTIYF

V: TRBV2
CDR3: CASRDTVREQYF

V: TRBV7-9
CDR3: CASSYYMEGGTEAFF

V: TRBV7-9
CDR3: CASSRTFGTGGNNEQFF

V: TRBV5-4
CDR3: CASSLLSGYTGELFF

V: TRBV7-2
CDR3: CASSWTGSGGEKLFF

V: TRBV7-9
CDR3: CASRLNVDGGYTF

V: TRBV30
CDR3: CAWSVGGGGRQPQHF

V: TRBV30
CDR3: CAWGTGALSYEQYF

V: TRBV18
CDR3: CASSPPQVGRYTF

V: TRBV19
CDR3: CASSIVRSTDTQYF

V: TRBV7-2
CDR3: CASSSRDRRSYEQYF

V: TRBV5-4
CDR3: CASSLPGGGTDTQYF

V: TRBV6-5
CDR3: CASSPGSYEQYF

V: TRBV6-5
CDR3: CASSYSKAVAKNIQYF

V: TRBV29-1
CDR3: CSVEVPPGQGKNIQYF

V: TRBV9
CDR3: CASSVRVAAQETQYF